The rows below give T cell receptor beta chains drawn from one sample of a study of T cell responses to AZD1222 COVID-19 vaccine. The protocol was immunoSEQ multiplex PCR, while the TCRdb copy is restricted to in-frame clones and leaves out a portion. The table records under 200,000 clones, more than 70% of them present only once. The source material was peripheral blood, sampled on day 0 of AZD1222 vaccination. The source of these receptors is an adult in good health. Both conserved end residues are part of each CDR3. D genes are given only for firm matches. The size of a clone is reported for some rows only, either as once, few or many, or as a class for expanded clones.

d_gene | j_gene | abundance | v_gene | CDR3aa | CDR3nt
- | TRBJ1-2 | - | TRBV7-2 | CAVPRGWGYTF | TGTGCCGTCCCACGGGGTTGGGGCTACACCTTC
- | TRBJ1-2 | - | TRBV28 | CASTGGSYGYTF | TGTGCCTCCACTGGAGGATCCTATGGCTACACCTTC
- | TRBJ1-3 | - | TRBV7-2 | CASRTQGAGNTIYF | TGTGCCAGCAGAACTCAAGGAGCTGGAAACACCATATATTTT
- | TRBJ2-2 | - | TRBV4-3 | CASSQLDSSGELFF | TGCGCCAGCAGCCAGCTGGACAGTTCAGGGGAGCTGTTTTTT
TRBD1 | TRBJ1-2 | - | TRBV2 | CASRLRQGANYGYTF | TGTGCCAGCAGACTCAGACAGGGAGCTAACTATGGCTACACCTTC
TRBD1 | TRBJ1-2 | - | TRBV28 | CASSPTGAYGYTF | TGTGCCAGCAGCCCGACAGGGGCCTATGGCTACACCTTC
- | TRBJ2-5 | - | TRBV5-6 | CASSSNLGAGQETQYF | TGTGCCAGCAGCTCCAACCTGGGAGCGGGCCAAGAGACCCAGTACTTC
- | TRBJ1-1 | - | TRBV7-3 | CASSEFGSMNTEAFF | TGTGCCAGCAGTGAGTTCGGTTCTATGAACACTGAAGCTTTCTTT
TRBD1 | TRBJ2-1 | - | TRBV29-1 | CSVEDRGSNNEQFF | TGCAGCGTTGAGGACAGGGGAAGCAACAATGAGCAGTTCTTC
- | TRBJ1-1 | - | TRBV6-5 | CASSLQGSMGEAFF | TGTGCCAGCTCCCTACAGGGCTCTATGGGAGAAGCTTTCTTT
- | TRBJ1-6 | - | TRBV2 | CASSWELVLGPHF | TGTGCCAGCAGCTGGGAACTCGTATTGGGCCCCCACTTT
- | TRBJ1-6 | - | TRBV12-3/TRBV12-4 | CASSLEGNSPLHF | TGTGCCAGCAGTTTAGAAGGGAATTCACCCCTCCACTTT
TRBD2 | TRBJ2-2 | - | TRBV6-5 | CASTTSGYNTGELFF | TGTGCCAGCACTACTAGCGGATATAACACCGGGGAGCTGTTTTTT
TRBD1 | TRBJ1-3 | - | TRBV4-1 | CASSQVGQFDRGHF | TGCGCCAGCAGCCAAGTCGGTCAATTCGACAGGGGTCATTTT
TRBD2 | TRBJ2-1 | once | TRBV6-4 | CASSDGTSVSEQFF | TGTGCCAGCAGTGACGGGACTAGCGTTTCTGAGCAGTTCTTC
- | TRBJ1-3 | - | TRBV30 | CAWSVAGSGNTIYF | TGTGCCTGGAGTGTGGCAGGCTCTGGAAACACCATATATTTT
- | TRBJ1-5 | few | TRBV19 | CASTDSNQPQHF | TGTGCCAGTACCGACAGTAATCAGCCCCAGCATTTT
- | TRBJ2-1 | - | TRBV2 | CASSVNSDYNEQFF | TGTGCCAGCAGTGTGAATAGCGACTACAATGAGCAGTTCTTC
- | TRBJ1-5 | - | TRBV28 | CASSSLGVGRNQPQHF | TGTGCCAGCAGTTCGCTAGGGGTAGGGCGCAATCAGCCCCAGCATTTT
- | TRBJ1-5 | - | TRBV29-1 | CSVDGGAGNQPQHF | TGCAGCGTTGATGGGGGGGCTGGCAATCAGCCCCAGCATTTT
TRBD1 | TRBJ1-1 | - | TRBV9 | CASSPRDRDTEAFF | TGTGCCAGCAGCCCCCGGGACAGGGACACTGAAGCTTTCTTT
- | TRBJ1-1 | few | TRBV19 | CASSGTKNTEAFF | TGTGCCAGTAGTGGGACAAAAAACACTGAAGCTTTCTTT
- | TRBJ1-1 | once | TRBV6-6 | CASSYSRQVLNTEAFF | TGTGCCAGCAGTTACTCGCGACAGGTATTGAACACTGAAGCTTTCTTT
- | TRBJ1-2 | - | TRBV3-1/TRBV3-2 | CASSQGTPYGYTF | TGTGCCAGCAGCCAAGGGACACCTTATGGCTACACCTTC
- | TRBJ2-4 | once | TRBV21-1 | CASSNVRNRALGEGVSKNIQYF | TGTGCCAGCAGCAACGTTCGCAACAGGGCCCTGGGTGAGGGGGTGTCCAAAAACATTCAGTACTTC
- | TRBJ2-3 | - | TRBV13 | CASSLGQFSTDTQYF | TGTGCCAGCAGCTTAGGGCAGTTTTCCACAGATACGCAGTATTTT